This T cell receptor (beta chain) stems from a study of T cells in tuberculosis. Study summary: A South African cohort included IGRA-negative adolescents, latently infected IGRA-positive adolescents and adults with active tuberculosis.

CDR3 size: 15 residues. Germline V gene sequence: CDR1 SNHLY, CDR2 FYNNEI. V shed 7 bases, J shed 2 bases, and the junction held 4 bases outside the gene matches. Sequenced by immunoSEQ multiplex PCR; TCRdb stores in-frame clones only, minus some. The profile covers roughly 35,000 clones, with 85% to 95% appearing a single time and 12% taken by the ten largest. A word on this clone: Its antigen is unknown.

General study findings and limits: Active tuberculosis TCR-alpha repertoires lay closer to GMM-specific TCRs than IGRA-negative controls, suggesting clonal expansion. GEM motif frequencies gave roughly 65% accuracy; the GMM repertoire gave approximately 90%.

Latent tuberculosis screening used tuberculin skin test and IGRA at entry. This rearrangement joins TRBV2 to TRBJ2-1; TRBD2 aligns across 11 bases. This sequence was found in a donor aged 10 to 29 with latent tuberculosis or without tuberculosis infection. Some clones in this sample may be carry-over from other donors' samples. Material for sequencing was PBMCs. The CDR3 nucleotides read TGTGCCAGCATGATTAGCGGGGGGGCCTACAATGAGCAGTTCTTC. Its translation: CASMISGGAYNEQFF.